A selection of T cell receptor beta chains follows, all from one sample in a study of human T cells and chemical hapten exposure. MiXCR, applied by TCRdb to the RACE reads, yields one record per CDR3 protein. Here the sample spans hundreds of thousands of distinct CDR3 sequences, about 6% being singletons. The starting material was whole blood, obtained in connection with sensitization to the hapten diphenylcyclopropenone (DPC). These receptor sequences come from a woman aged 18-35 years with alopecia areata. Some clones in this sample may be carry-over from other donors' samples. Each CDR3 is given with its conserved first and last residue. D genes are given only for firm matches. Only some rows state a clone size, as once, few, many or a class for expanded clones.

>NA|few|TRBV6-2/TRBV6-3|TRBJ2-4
TGTGCCAGCGGTCAGAAAAACATTCAGTACTTC
CASGQKNIQYF
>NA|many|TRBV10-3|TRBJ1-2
TGTGCCATCAGCACCCATACAAGTGTCAATGGCTACACCTTC
CAISTHTSVNGYTF
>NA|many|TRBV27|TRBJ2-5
TGTGCCAGCAGTTGGGGGGAGACCCAGTACTTC
CASSWGETQYF
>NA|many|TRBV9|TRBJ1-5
TGTGCCAGCAGCCCCAGGTACGGCAGGGTTTTGAGCAATCAGCCCCAGCATTTT
CASSPRYGRVLSNQPQHF
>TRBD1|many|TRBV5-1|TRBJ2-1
TGCGCCAGCAGCTTACCACCGGGACAGGGAATCTATGAGCAGTTCTTC
CASSLPPGQGIYEQFF
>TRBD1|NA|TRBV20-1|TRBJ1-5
TGCAGTGCTAGAGAAATGACAGGGGAAGGCAATCAGCCCCAGCATTTT
CSAREMTGEGNQPQHF
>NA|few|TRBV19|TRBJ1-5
TGTGCCAGTAGTATGGGTTCGGGGAAACAGCCCCAGCATTTT
CASSMGSGKQPQHF
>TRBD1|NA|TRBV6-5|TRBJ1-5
TGTGCCACCGCGAGACAGGGGAATCAGCCCCAGCATTTT
CATARQGNQPQHF
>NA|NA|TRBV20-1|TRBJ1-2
TGCAGTGCCCCCGGCTGGGTGGCGAATGGCTACACCTTC
CSAPGWVANGYTF
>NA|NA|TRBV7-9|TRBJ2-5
TGTGCCAGCAGCTCGACTCCGCTCCAAGAGACCCAGTACTTC
CASSSTPLQETQYF
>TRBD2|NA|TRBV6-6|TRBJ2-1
TGTGCCAGCAGTTACAGGGCGGGGGGCTCGGTTAACAATGAGCAGTTCTTC
CASSYRAGGSVNNEQFF
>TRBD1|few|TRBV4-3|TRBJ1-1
TGCGCCAGCAGCCAAGTTTGGGACAGGCCGAACACTGAAGCTTTCTTT
CASSQVWDRPNTEAFF
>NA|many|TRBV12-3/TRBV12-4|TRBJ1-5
TGTGCCAGCAGTAGCGGGGGCTTAGGAAATCAGCCCCAGCATTTT
CASSSGGLGNQPQHF
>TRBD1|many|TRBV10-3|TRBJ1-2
TGTGCCATCAGTGAGTCGGCAGGGGGCATTGACGGCTACACCTTC
CAISESAGGIDGYTF
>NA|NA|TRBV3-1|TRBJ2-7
TGTGCCAGCAGCTCTGACAAAGCCTACGAGCAGTACTTC
CASSSDKAYEQYF
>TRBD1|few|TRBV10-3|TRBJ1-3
TGTGCCATCAGGGGACAGGGACCCTCAGGAAACACCATATATTTT
CAIRGQGPSGNTIYF
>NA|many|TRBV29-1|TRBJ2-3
TGCAGCGTTGTGGAGAGCCTAGTCGGAGATACGCAGTATTTT
CSVVESLVGDTQYF
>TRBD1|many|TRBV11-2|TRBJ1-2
TGTGCCAGCAGCAGGACAGGAGCCTATTCTAACTATGGCTACACCTTC
CASSRTGAYSNYGYTF
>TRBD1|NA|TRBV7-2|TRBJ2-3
TGTGCCAGCAGCCCAGGGGGTACGCAGTATTTT
CASSPGGTQYF
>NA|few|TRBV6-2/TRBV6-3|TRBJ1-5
TGTGCCAGCAGTTACCCGAGGACGTTTAGCAATCAGCCCCAGCATTTT
CASSYPRTFSNQPQHF
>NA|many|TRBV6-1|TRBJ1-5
TGTGCCAGCAGTGAAGCGCTTAGCAATCAGCCCCAGCATTTT
CASSEALSNQPQHF
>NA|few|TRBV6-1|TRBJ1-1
TGTGCCAGCAGTGATTCGTGGTACACTGAAGCTTTCTTT
CASSDSWYTEAFF
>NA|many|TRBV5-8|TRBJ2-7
TGTGCCAGCAGCACCCCGCCCGATCCCCGGACCTACGAGCAGTACTTC
CASSTPPDPRTYEQYF
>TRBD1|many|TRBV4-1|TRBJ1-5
TGCGCCAGCAGCCTTGGGACAGGAAAGCAGCCCCAGCATTTT
CASSLGTGKQPQHF
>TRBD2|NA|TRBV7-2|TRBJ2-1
TGTGCCAGCAGCCCTGGGGTAGCGGGGTACAATGAGCAGTTCTTC
CASSPGVAGYNEQFF
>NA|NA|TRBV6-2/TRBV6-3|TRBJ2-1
TGTGCCAGCAGTTACCTCGAAGAACAAACCTGGGGGCCCCGCCCCTACAATGAGCAGTTCTTC
CASSYLEEQTWGPRPYNEQFF
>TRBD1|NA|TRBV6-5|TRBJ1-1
TGTGCCAGCAGACAACCGGGACAGGGTTGGGCTTTCTTT
CASRQPGQGWAFF
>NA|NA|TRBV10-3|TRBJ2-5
TGTGCCATCAGTGAATGGGAGTACCAAGAGACCCAGTACTTC
CAISEWEYQETQYF
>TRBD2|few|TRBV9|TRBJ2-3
TGTGCCAGCAGCGAGGGACTAGCGGGGGGTCGCACAGATACGCAGTATTTT
CASSEGLAGGRTDTQYF
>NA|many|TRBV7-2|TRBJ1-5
TGTGCCAGCAGCTTACGGTCAGGGGCCCACAATCAGCCCCAGCATTTT
CASSLRSGAHNQPQHF
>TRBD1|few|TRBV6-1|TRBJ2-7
TGTGCCAGCAGTATGGGACAGACATACGAGCAGTACTTC
CASSMGQTYEQYF
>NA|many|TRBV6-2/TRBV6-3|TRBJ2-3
TGTGCCAGCAGTTACGGGCAGGAGCACACAGATACGCAGTATTTT
CASSYGQEHTDTQYF
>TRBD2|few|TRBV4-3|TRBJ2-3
TGCGCCAGCAGCCAGGGTTCGAGCGGGGGTCTGACAGATACGCAGTATTTT
CASSQGSSGGLTDTQYF
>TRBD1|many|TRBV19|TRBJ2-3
TGTGCCACCCGGACAGGGAAGTCCACAGATACGCAGTATTTT
CATRTGKSTDTQYF
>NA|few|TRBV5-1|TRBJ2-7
TGCGCCAGCAGCAACGACCCTGACTCGGTCGAGCAGTACTTC
CASSNDPDSVEQYF
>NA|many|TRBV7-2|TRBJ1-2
TGTGCCAGCAGCATAGCAGGGGCGCCCCTCTATGGCTACACCTTC
CASSIAGAPLYGYTF
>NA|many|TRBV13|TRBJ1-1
TGTGCCAGCAGCTTAGATGTTGGGGTTTTAGGGACTGAAGCTTTCTTT
CASSLDVGVLGTEAFF
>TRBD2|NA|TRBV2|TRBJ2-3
TGTGCCAGCAGGGGAGGGACTAGAGTTCCGTCCACAGATACGCAGTATTTT
CASRGGTRVPSTDTQYF
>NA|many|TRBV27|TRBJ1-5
TGTGCCAGCAGTTTATGGGGGGAACAGCCCCAGCATTTT
CASSLWGEQPQHF
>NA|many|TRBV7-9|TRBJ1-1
TGTGCCAGCAGTATGGGGGGGACCCCTGAAGCTTTCTTT
CASSMGGTPEAFF
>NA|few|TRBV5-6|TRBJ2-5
TGTGCCAGCAGCGAGTCGAGTCCCCAAGAGACCCAGTACTTC
CASSESSPQETQYF
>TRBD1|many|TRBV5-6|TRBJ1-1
TGTGCCAGCAGCTCCCTGGGACAGGGTTCAAACACTGAAGCTTTCTTT
CASSSLGQGSNTEAFF